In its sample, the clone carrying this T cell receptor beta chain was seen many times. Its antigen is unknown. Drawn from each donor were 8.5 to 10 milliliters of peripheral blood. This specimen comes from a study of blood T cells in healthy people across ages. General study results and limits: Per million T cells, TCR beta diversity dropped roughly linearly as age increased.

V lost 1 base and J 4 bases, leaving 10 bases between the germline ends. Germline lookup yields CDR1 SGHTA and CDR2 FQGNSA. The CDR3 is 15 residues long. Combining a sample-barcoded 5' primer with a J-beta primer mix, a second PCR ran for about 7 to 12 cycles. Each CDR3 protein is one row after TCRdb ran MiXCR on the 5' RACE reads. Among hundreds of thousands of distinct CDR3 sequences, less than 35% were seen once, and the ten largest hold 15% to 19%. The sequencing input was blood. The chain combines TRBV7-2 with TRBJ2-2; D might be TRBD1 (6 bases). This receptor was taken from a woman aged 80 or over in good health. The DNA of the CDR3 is TGTGCCAGCAGCTTAGTTCACAGGGTCACCGGGGAGCTGTTTTTT. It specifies CASSLVHRVTGELFF. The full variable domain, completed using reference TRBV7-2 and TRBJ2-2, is GAGVSQSPSNKVTEKGKDVELRCDPISGHTALYWYRQSLGQGLEFLIYFQGNSAPDKSGLPSDRFSAERTGGSVSTLTIQRTQQEDSAVYLCASSLVHRVTGELFFGEGSRLTVL.